Each of the 21 T cell receptor beta chains below was sequenced from the same sample in a study of blood T cells in healthy people across ages. Next came a second PCR, run for 7 to 11 cycles, which used a sample-barcoded 5' primer along with a J-beta primer mix. Each CDR3 protein is one row after TCRdb ran MiXCR on the 5' RACE reads. The table has hundreds of thousands of distinct CDR3 sequences, 20% to 25% seen once. This same sample was also taken into another study, of T cells of mothers and their children.

Material for sequencing was blood. The receptors here all came from a boy between 10 and 17 years old in good health.

The rearrangement joins TRBV6-2 or TRBV6-3 to TRBJ2-5, with D possibly TRBD1 on 6 matching bases. CDR3 length equals 14 residues. V lost 2 bases and J lost 4, with 11 bases in between. Germline CDR1 reads MNHEY; CDR2 reads SVGEGT. The CDR3 sequence is CASSYLTRGETQYF. In nucleotides, the CDR3 is TGTGCCAGCAGTTACCTAACCAGGGGAGAGACCCAGTACTTC.

This clonotype was seen only a few times. The chain has TRBV29-1 and TRBJ1-4; D is ambiguous. The germline V gene has CDR1 SQVTM and CDR2 ANQGSEA. The CDR3 contains 14 residues. Trimming removed 6 bases at V and 8 bases at J, with 19 bases between. CDR3 protein: CSVVLEREREKLFF. CDR3 in DNA: TGCAGCGTCGTCCTGGAGAGAGAGAGGGAAAAACTGTTTTTT.

The rearrangement links TRBV7-3 to TRBJ2-7; the D call may be TRBD1 or TRBD2 (6 bases each). Per germline, CDR1 SGHTA and CDR2 FQGTGA. The CDR3 contains 14 residues. V gave up 5 bases and J gave up 3 bases, with 14 bases separating them. The CDR3 DNA is TGTGCCAGCAGCCCCGGGGGCAGCCACTACGAGCAGTACTTC. Translation gives CASSPGGSHYEQYF.

This clonotype was observed a handful of times. Its ends do not fully match the called genes, so a read error is possible. The chain couples TRBV27 to TRBJ2-3; possibly TRBD1 for D (5 bases). The CDR3 runs to 13 residues. Germline V gene sequence: CDR1 MNHEY, CDR2 SMNVEV (reference sequence). CDR3 DNA: TGTGCCAGCGGAATAACAGGCACGGATACGCAGTATTTT. It yields the protein CASGITGTDTQYF.

This clonotype was seen only a few times. The chain couples TRBV5-1 to TRBJ1-5, with D tentatively TRBD1 (5 bases). V shed 0 bases and J shed 8 bases, with 9 bases lying between them. The CDR3 spans 13 residues. Germline V gene sequence: CDR1 SGHRS, CDR2 YFSETQ. The CDR3 protein is CASSLGPTEPQHF. The CDR3 DNA follows: TGCGCCAGCAGCTTGGGGCCGACAGAGCCCCAGCATTTT. The full variable domain, with the rest looked up from reference TRBV5-1 and TRBJ1-5, is KAGVTQTPRYLIKTRGQQVTLSCSPISGHRSVSWYQQTPGQGLQFLFEYFSETQRNKGNFPGRFSGRQFSNSRSEMNVSTLELGDSALYLCASSLGPTEPQHFGDGTRLSIL.

This clonotype was seen a handful of times. The chain combines TRBV29-1 with TRBJ2-3, with D possibly being TRBD1 (5 bases). CDR1 is SQVTM and CDR2 is ANQGSEA in the germline V gene. Trimming pared 4 bases from V and 2 bases from J, leaving 10 bases between. There are 13 residues in the CDR3. CDR3 amino acids: CSVGGPHTDTQYF. In DNA, the CDR3 is TGCAGCGTTGGGGGCCCCCACACAGATACGCAGTATTTT.

The chain recombines TRBV7-8 with TRBJ2-3; the D gene is possibly TRBD2 (6 bases). The CDR3 covers 15 residues. Germline-derived CDR1 and CDR2 are SGHVS and FQNEAQ. Trimming took 4 bases from V and 5 from J, leaving 16 bases between them. The CDR3 here is CASSYGPLAKDTQYF. The CDR3 DNA is TGTGCCAGCAGCTACGGCCCCCTAGCGAAAGATACGCAGTATTTT.

The J gene is TRBJ2-4, the V gene TRBV20-1, with a weak D call TRBD2 (6 bases). CDR3 length: 14 amino acids. Deletions cut 4 bases from V and 0 bases from J, with 10 bases between. Germline V gene sequence: CDR1 DFQATT, CDR2 SNEGSKA (reference sequence). The CDR3 DNA follows: TGCAGTGCTACCTTAGCGGAAGCCAAAAACATTCAGTACTTC. This gives the protein CSATLAEAKNIQYF.

The chain combines TRBV12-3 or TRBV12-4 with TRBJ2-5; D not certain. The DNA matches TRBJ2-1 better at its end, which makes the J call doubtful. The CDR3 totals 13 residues. The DNA of the CDR3 is TGTGCCAGCAGCCATGGACCAAGCAATGAGCAGTTCTTC. Translated: CASSHGPSNEQFF.

On this clonotype: One junction end does not reproduce the germline sequence, and a read error may be involved. This sequence joins TRBV7-7 and TRBJ2-5, with D possibly being TRBD2 (5 bases). Germline-derived CDR1 and CDR2 are SSHAT and FNYEAQ (reference sequence). The CDR3 contains 13 residues. The CDR3, as DNA: TGTGCTAGCAGCTTAGCTCTAGCCGAGACCCAGTACTTC. Translating gives CASSLALAETQYF.

This clonotype was counted only a few times. The chain has TRBV4-3 and TRBJ2-1, with D perhaps TRBD1 or TRBD2 (5 bases each). V gave up 1 base and J gave up 0 bases, with 10 bases separating them. Germline-derived CDR1 and CDR2 are LGHNA and YSLEER. The CDR3 is made up of 16 amino acids. In DNA, the CDR3 is TGCGCCAGCAGCCAAGGTCGTGGGGGCTCCTACAATGAGCAGTTCTTC. As protein: CASSQGRGGSYNEQFF.

The chain links TRBV6-5 to TRBJ2-1; no clear D. The CDR3 extends over 14 amino acids. V lost 3 bases and J lost 6, with 12 bases in between. Germline assignment: CDR1 MNHEY and CDR2 SVGAGI. CDR3 DNA: TGTGCCAGCAGTTATTCCGAAGGGCTCAATGAGCAGTTCTTC. Its protein product is CASSYSEGLNEQFF.

This clonotype has just a few counts. This CDR3 reads CASSLAGVPETQYF. CDR3 nucleotide sequence: TGTGCCAGCAGCTTGGCCGGAGTTCCCGAGACCCAGTACTTC. The V call is TRBV5-6, the J call TRBJ2-5, with unresolved D. The V and J ends lost 0 bases and 5 bases respectively, with 11 bases between them. The germline CDR1 and CDR2 sequences are SGHDT and YYEEEE. CDR3 size: 14 residues.

There are a few counts of this clonotype. The chain is built from TRBV9 and TRBJ1-6; 10 bases line up with TRBD1. CDR3 length equals 19 residues. The germline CDR1 and CDR2 sequences are SGDLS and YYNGEE. V lost 3 bases to trimming and J lost 5 bases; unmatched junction nucleotides: 14. The CDR3 sequence: CASSGRPSRGQGNNSPLHF. The CDR3, as DNA: TGTGCCAGCAGCGGACGCCCCTCTAGGGGACAGGGGAATAATTCACCCCTCCACTTT.

This clonotype was found a few times. The chain joins TRBV11-2 to TRBJ2-7, with 12 bases identical to TRBD1. Germline V gives CDR1 SGHAT, CDR2 FQNNGV. The CDR3 contains 15 residues. Unmatched junction bases numbered 7, after V lost 5 bases and J lost 5 bases. The CDR3 DNA is TGTGCCAGCAGCCGCCCGGGACAGGGGGCGAACGAGCAGTACTTC. It encodes CASSRPGQGANEQYF.

The gene calls are TRBV14 and TRBJ2-3; no firm D call. Germline assignment: CDR1 SGHDN and CDR2 FVKESK. Trimming took 0 bases from V and 1 from J, leaving 11 bases between them. The CDR3 extends over 16 amino acids. Here the CDR3 reads CASSQDWTTGTDTQYF. CDR3 in DNA: TGTGCCAGCAGCCAAGATTGGACCACAGGCACAGATACGCAGTATTTT.

The V gene is TRBV5-1, the J gene TRBJ2-5; TRBD1 matches 8 bases. Losses at the gene ends were 7 bases for V and 2 bases for J; bases not matched to a gene: 13. Germline values: CDR1 SGHRS, CDR2 YFSETQ. This CDR3 is built from 16 residues. The CDR3 nucleotides are TGCGCCAGCCAACTTCTAAAAACAGGGGGTCAAGAGACCCAGTACTTC. Amino acids: CASQLLKTGGQETQYF.

This clonotype was counted only a few times. This chain connects TRBV6-5 to TRBJ1-1; 7 bases match TRBD1. The CDR3 is made up of 14 amino acids. Germline CDR1 and CDR2: MNHEY and SVGAGI. V was pared by 6 bases and J by 4 bases, with 8 bases of the junction left unmatched. The CDR3 region is CASSYLGQTTEAFF. As DNA, the CDR3 is TGTGCCAGCAGCTACCTGGGACAGACCACTGAAGCTTTCTTT.

V and J are TRBV28 and TRBJ2-1, with 7 nucleotides matching TRBD1. The CDR3 contains 12 residues. V lost 5 bases to trimming and J lost 12 bases; unmatched junction nucleotides: 7. Germline-derived CDR1 and CDR2 are MDHEN and SYDVKM. In DNA, the CDR3 is TGTGCCAGCAGTATCCCGGGACAGAGGCAGTTCTTC. Its protein is CASSIPGQRQFF.

A note on this clonotype: Germline and junction disagree at one end, which may indicate a read error. The chain employs TRBV6-5 and TRBJ2-7; possible D gene TRBD1, 5 bases. The germline V gene has CDR1 MNHEY and CDR2 SVGAGI. The CDR3 runs to 14 residues. CDR3 sequence: CASSYIDSSYVQYF. The CDR3 coding sequence is TGTGCCAGCAGTTACATAGACAGCTCCTACGTGCAGTACTTC.

The chain recombines TRBV7-9 with TRBJ2-7; TRBD1 is a possible D gene (7 bases). V gave up 5 bases and J gave up 3 bases, with 14 bases separating them. The CDR3 is 14 amino acids. The germline V gene has CDR1 SEHNR and CDR2 FQNEAQ (reference sequence). The CDR3 sequence: CASSTTGTLYEQYF. The DNA of the CDR3 is TGTGCCAGCAGCACGACAGGGACTCTCTACGAGCAGTACTTC.